Below are 27 T cell receptor beta chains sequenced from a single sample in a study of T cell changes during pregnancy in multiple sclerosis. Here immunoSEQ multiplex PCR was the method, and the copy in TCRdb shows in-frame clones only, minus some. There are 100,000 or so clones in the sample; roughly 92% occur only once, and about 0.95% lies in the top ten. Sequencing used peripheral blood, obtained after pregnancy. The receptor source for this set is a female donor with multiple sclerosis, enrolled in a pregnancy study.

The chain employs TRBV5-4 and TRBJ2-7; D remains unclear. The ends were cut back, 0 bases at V and 3 bases at J, with 4 bases in the middle. The CDR3 contains 12 residues. CDR1 SGHNT and CDR2 YYREEE come from the germline V gene (reference sequence). CDR3 region: CASSLDYYEQYF. The CDR3 DNA follows: TGTGCCAGCAGCTTGGATTACTACGAGCAGTACTTC.

The gene calls are TRBV5-8 and TRBJ1-5; unclear D gene. CDR1 and CDR2 from the germline V gene are SGHTS and YDEGEE. The V end was cut by 2 bases, the J end by 4 bases, with 10 bases between. The CDR3 length is 14 residues. The CDR3: CASSFDGGNQPQHF. The CDR3 DNA reads as TGTGCCAGCAGCTTTGATGGCGGAAATCAGCCCCAGCATTTT.

CDR3 protein: CASSFQGANGYTF. DNA for the CDR3: TGTGCCAGCAGTTTCCAGGGGGCGAATGGCTACACCTTC. The chain couples TRBV28 to TRBJ1-2; 8 nucleotides align to TRBD1. Per germline, CDR1 MDHEN and CDR2 SYDVKM. The CDR3 sequence is 13 residues long. V lost 3 bases and J lost 6; bases outside the gene matches: 3.

The chain combines TRBV14 with TRBJ2-7; the D gene is possibly TRBD2 (5 bases). Germline V gene lookup returns CDR1 SGHDN and CDR2 FVKESK. CDR3 length: 14 amino acids. With 3 bases removed from V and 4 bases from J, the gap between germline ends came to 13 bases. The CDR3 DNA follows: TGTGCCAGCAGCCAGACACTAGTCGCGTACGAGCAGTACTTC. The encoded protein is CASSQTLVAYEQYF.

This chain connects TRBV4-2 to TRBJ2-1; 13 bases fit TRBD2. The J segment lost 1 base and the V segment lost 1 base, leaving 1 base of the junction unmatched. The CDR3 consists of 17 residues. Germline-derived CDR1 and CDR2 are LGHNA and YNFKEQ. The CDR3 protein is CASSQGTSGRSYNEQFF. DNA of the CDR3: TGTGCCAGCAGCCAAGGGACTAGCGGGAGATCCTACAATGAGCAGTTCTTC.

In this sample, this clone turned up once. The J gene is TRBJ1-3, the V gene TRBV5-1; the D gene is possibly TRBD1 (5 bases). Germline V CDR1 and CDR2: SGHRS, YFSETQ. Trimming cost V 3 bases and J 0 bases, with 10 bases left between them. The CDR3 is 15 residues long. This CDR3 reads CASSSTGISGNTIYF. CDR3 nucleotide sequence: TGCGCCAGCAGCTCCACAGGTATCTCTGGAAACACCATATATTTT. Complete variable domain (other parts from reference TRBV5-1 and TRBJ1-3): KAGVTQTPRYLIKTRGQQVTLSCSPISGHRSVSWYQQTPGQGLQFLFEYFSETQRNKGNFPGRFSGRQFSNSRSEMNVSTLELGDSALYLCASSSTGISGNTIYFGEGSWLTVV.

There are a few counts of this clone. This sequence joins TRBV2 and TRBJ2-5; the match to TRBD2 covers 10 bases. The germline V gene encodes CDR1 SNHLY and CDR2 FYNNEI. The V and J ends lost 4 bases and 5 bases, in that order; junction bases with no gene match: 7. This CDR3 has 15 residues. Here the CDR3 reads CASSGTSGGGETQYF. CDR3 nucleotide sequence: TGTGCCAGCAGTGGGACTAGCGGAGGCGGGGAGACCCAGTACTTC. Full variable domain (remainder filled in from reference TRBV2 and TRBJ2-5): EPEVTQTPSHQVTQMGQEVILRCVPISNHLYFYWYRQILGQKVEFLVSFYNNEISEKSEIFDDQFSVERPDGSNFTLKIRSTKLEDSAMYFCASSGTSGGGETQYFGPGTRLLVL.

The chain links TRBV18 to TRBJ2-1; 8 bases are shared with TRBD1. CDR1 is KGHSH, CDR2 LQKENI, per germline. The CDR3 is made up of 15 amino acids. Trimming removed 6 bases from V and 5 bases from J; junction bases left unmatched: 9. The CDR3 nucleotides read TGTGCCAGCTCCCCTGACAGGGGCCTAGACAATGAGCAGTTCTTC. Encoded protein: CASSPDRGLDNEQFF.

This sequence joins TRBV29-1 and TRBJ2-5, with D perhaps TRBD1 (6 bases). The CDR3 runs to 12 residues. V lost 4 bases, J lost 5 bases, and 11 bases lay in between. Germline CDR1 is SQVTM and CDR2 is ANQGSEA. The CDR3 region has the DNA TGCAGCGTTGTCACAGGGCGGGAGACCCAGTACTTC. Encoded protein: CSVVTGRETQYF.

The chain uses TRBV10-2 and TRBJ2-3, with a weak D call TRBD2 (6 bases). V was shortened by 6 bases and J by 3 bases, with 19 bases between the two germline ends. CDR1 is WSHSY, CDR2 SAAADI, per germline. CDR3 length: 16 residues. The CDR3 DNA sequence: TGCGCCAGCAGCCCTCGGGGAGCGGGTAGGACAGATACGCAGTATTTT. Translating it yields CASSPRGAGRTDTQYF.

The chain combines TRBV7-9 with TRBJ2-3; a possible D gene is TRBD2 (5 bases). This CDR3 spans 18 amino acids. Trimming cost V 3 bases and J 2 bases, with 21 bases left between them. The V gene's germline CDR1 is SEHNR and CDR2 FQNEAQ (reference sequence). The CDR3, as DNA: TGTGCCAGCAGCTTCCCCCAGTGGACTGTTTCCTTCACAGATACGCAGTATTTT. Protein sequence: CASSFPQWTVSFTDTQYF.

The rearrangement links TRBV30 to TRBJ2-7; 10 positions match TRBD1. The V and J ends lost 4 bases and 4 bases, in that order; junction bases with no gene match: 4. Germline V CDR1 and CDR2: GTSNPN, SVGIG (reference sequence). The CDR3 spans 13 residues. The CDR3 loop reads CAWTRDRGYEQYF. Written as DNA, the CDR3 is TGTGCCTGGACCCGGGACAGGGGTTACGAGCAGTACTTC. The complete variable domain, with remaining parts taken from reference TRBV30 and TRBJ2-7, reads SQTIHQWPATLVQPVGSPLSLECTVEGTSNPNLYWYRQAAGRGLQLLFYSVGIGQISSEVPQNLSASRPQDRQFILSSKKLLLSDSGFYLCAWTRDRGYEQYFGPGTRLTVT.

The chain combines TRBV7-8 with TRBJ2-7; 13 bases map to TRBD2. Germline V gives CDR1 SGHVS, CDR2 FQNEAQ. The CDR3 contains 16 residues. J was trimmed by 4 bases and V by 5 bases; bases with no gene match: 8. CDR3 sequence: CASSHRTSGRLYEQYF. The CDR3 bases are TGTGCCAGCAGCCATAGGACTAGCGGGAGACTATACGAGCAGTACTTC.

This sequence joins TRBV5-4 and TRBJ2-5; D possibly corresponds to TRBD2 (5 bases). The V end was cut by 6 bases, the J end by 4 bases, with 16 bases between. Germline V lookup: CDR1 SGHNT, CDR2 YYREEE (reference sequence). This CDR3 has 14 amino acids. The CDR3 DNA sequence: TGTGCCAGCATCTCGTCCACTAGACCAGAGACCCAGTACTTC. Protein: CASISSTRPETQYF.

The chain couples TRBV5-6 to TRBJ2-5; 9 bases map to TRBD2. Germline V lookup: CDR1 SGHDT, CDR2 YYEEEE. Trimming removed 2 bases from V and 5 bases from J; junction bases left unmatched: 13. CDR3 length: 17 residues. In nucleotides, the CDR3 is TGTGCCAGCAGCTTCCTAAGTAGCGGGAGTAATGGGGAGACCCAGTACTTC. The encoded protein is CASSFLSSGSNGETQYF.

The genes are TRBV5-6 and TRBJ1-1; weak D call: TRBD1 (5 bases). Looked up from germline, CDR1 is SGHDT and CDR2 is YYEEEE. The CDR3 is made up of 14 amino acids. Between the trimmed V and J ends, which lost 2 bases and 1 base, there was a span of 9 bases. CDR3 amino acids: CASSFGDSNTEAFF. As DNA, the CDR3 is TGTGCCAGCAGCTTTGGGGACTCGAACACTGAAGCTTTCTTT.

In DNA, the CDR3 is TGTGCCAGCGGGGGGCGGGACAGGGGGAACTATGGCTACACCTTC. It specifies CASGGRDRGNYGYTF. J is TRBJ1-2 and V is TRBV2; 11 bases map to TRBD1. This CDR3 contains 15 residues. The V gene's germline CDR1 is SNHLY and CDR2 FYNNEI. V gave up 8 bases and J gave up 2 bases; unmatched junction bases: 7.

A single count supports this clone. The chain recombines TRBV27 with TRBJ1-2; the D gene is possibly TRBD1 (5 bases). This CDR3 spans 13 amino acids. Germline values: CDR1 MNHEY, CDR2 SMNVEV (reference sequence). Trimming cost V 7 bases and J 2 bases, with 11 bases left between them. In DNA, the CDR3 is TGTGCCAGCATGGGAGGGACGAACTATGGCTACACCTTC. This sequence encodes CASMGGTNYGYTF.

V and J are TRBV10-1 and TRBJ1-2; tentative D call: TRBD1 (6 bases). The CDR3 length is 14 residues. The V gene's germline CDR1 is WNHNN and CDR2 SYGVQD (reference sequence). The V and J ends lost 4 bases and 8 bases respectively, with 17 bases between them. CDR3 sequence reads: CASSGQDRLNGYTF. CDR3 in DNA: TGCGCCAGCAGTGGTCAGGACAGACTAAACGGCTACACCTTC.

This chain connects TRBV5-1 to TRBJ1-4, with 7 bases that match TRBD1. Unmatched junction bases numbered 5, after V lost 1 base and J lost 5 bases. The CDR3 runs to 15 residues. CDR1 and CDR2 from the germline V gene are SGHRS and YFSETQ. The CDR3 spells CASSLLGTANEKLFF. The CDR3 nucleotides read TGCGCCAGCAGCTTGTTAGGGACAGCGAATGAAAAACTGTTTTTT. Using reference TRBV5-1 and TRBJ1-4 for the parts outside the CDR3, the full variable domain is KAGVTQTPRYLIKTRGQQVTLSCSPISGHRSVSWYQQTPGQGLQFLFEYFSETQRNKGNFPGRFSGRQFSNSRSEMNVSTLELGDSALYLCASSLLGTANEKLFFGSGTQLSVL.

This chain links TRBV7-2 with TRBJ2-7, with a weak D call TRBD2 (6 bases). Trimming shortened V by 2 bases and J by 3 bases, and 8 bases separated the two germline ends. Germline CDR1 and CDR2: SGHTA and FQGNSA. The CDR3 is made up of 13 amino acids. This chain's CDR3 is CASSLPGSYEQYF. CDR3 sequence (DNA): TGTGCCAGCAGCTTACCCGGGAGCTACGAGCAGTACTTC.

The V and J genes are TRBV30 and TRBJ2-7, with TRBD1 matching over 10 bases. CDR1 is GTSNPN, CDR2 SVGIG, per germline (reference sequence). J was trimmed by 2 bases and V by 7 bases; bases with no gene match: 8. The CDR3 extends over 14 amino acids. The CDR3 reads CASSQGTGAYEQYF. The CDR3 region has the DNA TGTGCCTCCTCCCAAGGGACAGGGGCCTACGAGCAGTACTTC. The full variable domain, in which reference TRBV30 and TRBJ2-7 provide the parts outside the CDR3, is SQTIHQWPATLVQPVGSPLSLECTVEGTSNPNLYWYRQAAGRGLQLLFYSVGIGQISSEVPQNLSASRPQDRQFILSSKKLLLSDSGFYLCASSQGTGAYEQYFGPGTRLTVT.

This chain joins TRBV7-2 and TRBJ1-1, with D perhaps matching TRBD1 (5 bases). The CDR3 length is 15 residues. Between the trimmed V and J ends, which lost 5 bases and 6 bases, there was a span of 19 bases. Looked up from germline, CDR1 is SGHTA and CDR2 is FQGNSA. The CDR3 protein is CASSPTWGDFPEAFF. DNA for the CDR3: TGTGCCAGCAGCCCGACATGGGGGGATTTCCCTGAAGCTTTCTTT.

V usage is TRBV18 and J usage is TRBJ1-2, with TRBD1 matching 9 bases. The CDR3 consists of 14 residues. The germline gives CDR1 KGHSH, CDR2 LQKENI. The V gene end was trimmed by 5 bases and the J gene end by 5 bases; junction bases not matched to a gene: 6. The CDR3 spells CASSKDRGEYGYTF. In nucleotides, the CDR3 is TGTGCCAGCTCAAAGGACAGGGGCGAATATGGCTACACCTTC.

V usage is TRBV4-2 and J usage is TRBJ2-7; D may be TRBD1 (5 bases). The CDR3 length is 15 residues. Trimming shortened V by 1 base and J by 4 bases, and 14 bases separated the two germline ends. Germline V gene sequence: CDR1 LGHNA, CDR2 YNFKEQ. CDR3 coding DNA: TGTGCCAGCAGCCAAGGGCAGGGTTATGGATACGAGCAGTACTTC. Protein: CASSQGQGYGYEQYF.

This sequence joins TRBV13 and TRBJ2-3, with D unclear. CDR1 PRHDT and CDR2 FYEKMQ come from the germline V gene (reference sequence). This CDR3 is 17 amino acids long. Trimming stripped 7 bases from V and 0 bases from J, with 20 bases between. CDR3 in DNA: TGTGCCAGCACCCCCCTGGTGGAGCACCCTAGCACAGATACGCAGTATTTT. It specifies CASTPLVEHPSTDTQYF.

This chain uses TRBV30 with TRBJ2-1; TRBD2 matches 10 bases. The junction had 7 bases not matched to a gene; V was cut back by 1 base and J by 7 bases. The CDR3 consists of 15 residues. Germline CDR1 is GTSNPN and CDR2 is SVGIG (reference sequence). Here the CDR3 reads CAWSGPSGRVNEQFF. The CDR3 DNA reads TGTGCCTGGAGTGGTCCCAGCGGGAGGGTAAATGAGCAGTTCTTC.